This TCR beta chain was recorded in a study of OX40 agonist ivuxolimab in advanced cancers. The germline V and J ends were trimmed by 6 bases and 8 bases, with 19 bases remaining between them. The germline gives CDR1 MNHEY, CDR2 SMNVEV (reference sequence). This CDR3 region has 15 residues. This table comes from immunoSEQ multiplex PCR, and its TCRdb copy is limited to in-frame clones, with some not included. The data show some 78,000 clones, 85% to 95% seen once. The chain links TRBV27 to TRBJ1-4, with a tentative D call TRBD1 (5 bases). The sequences come from CD4+ or CD8+ T cells sorted from blood, collected in a trial of the OX40 agonist ivuxolimab. The receptor was isolated from an adult with an advanced solid tumor such as melanoma, head and neck, liver or kidney cancer. Written as DNA, the CDR3 is TGTGCCAGCAGGTCCCCGGGTCGAGGGGAGGAAAAACTGTTTTTT. This sequence encodes CASRSPGRGEEKLFF.